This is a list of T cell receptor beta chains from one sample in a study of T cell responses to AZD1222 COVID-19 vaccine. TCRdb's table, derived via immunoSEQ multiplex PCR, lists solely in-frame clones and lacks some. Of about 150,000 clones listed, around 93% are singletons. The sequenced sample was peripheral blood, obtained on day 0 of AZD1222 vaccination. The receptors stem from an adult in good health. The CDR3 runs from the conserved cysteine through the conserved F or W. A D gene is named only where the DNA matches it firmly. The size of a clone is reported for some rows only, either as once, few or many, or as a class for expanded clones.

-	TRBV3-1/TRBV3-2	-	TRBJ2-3	TGTGCCAGCAGCCAAGTAAGCACAGATACGCAGTATTTT	CASSQVSTDTQYF
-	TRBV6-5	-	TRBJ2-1	TGTGCCAGCAGTTACTCCGGGATGGACTATGAGCAGTTCTTC	CASSYSGMDYEQFF
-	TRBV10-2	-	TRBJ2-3	TGCGCCAGCGGGGGGCAGGGGACAGATACGCAGTATTTT	CASGGQGTDTQYF
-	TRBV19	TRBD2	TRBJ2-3	TGTGCCACGAAACTAGCGGGAGTCACAGATACGCAGTATTTT	CATKLAGVTDTQYF
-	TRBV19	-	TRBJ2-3	TGTGCCAGTAGTATAGAGCGAGTGCGGCGCACAGATACGCAGTATTTT	CASSIERVRRTDTQYF
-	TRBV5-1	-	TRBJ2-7	TGCGCCAGCAGCTTGACAGGGCAACCCTCCTACGAGCAGTACTTC	CASSLTGQPSYEQYF
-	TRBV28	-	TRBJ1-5	TGTGCCAGCAGTTCCCACCAAACAGGGCCCAATCAGCCCCAGCATTTT	CASSSHQTGPNQPQHF
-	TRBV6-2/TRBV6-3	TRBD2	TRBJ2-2	TGTGCCAGCAGTTACGGAGCTAGCGGGAAAGTGAACACCGGGGAGCTGTTTTTT	CASSYGASGKVNTGELFF
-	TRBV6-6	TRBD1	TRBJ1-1	TGTGCCAGCACGGGACAGAGACTGAACACTGAAGCTTTCTTT	CASTGQRLNTEAFF
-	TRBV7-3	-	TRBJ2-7	TGTGCCAGCAGCTTAGGCAGGTTGTACGAGCAGTACTTC	CASSLGRLYEQYF
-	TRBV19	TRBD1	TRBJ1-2	TGTGCCAGTAGTATCCCCCAGGGGGTTCGCTATGGCTACACCTTC	CASSIPQGVRYGYTF
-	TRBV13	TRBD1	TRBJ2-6	TGTGCCAGCAGCTTAGGTTCAGGACAGGGGCCTCTTTCTGGGGCCAACGTCCTGACTTTC	CASSLGSGQGPLSGANVLTF
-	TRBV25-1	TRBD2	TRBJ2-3	TGTGCCAGCAGTGGGGGAGGGACTTTCACAGATACGCAGTATTTT	CASSGGGTFTDTQYF
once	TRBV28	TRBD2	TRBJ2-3	TGTGCCAGCAGTTTAAGTGAACTAGCGGGAGACGGCACAGATACGCAGTATTTT	CASSLSELAGDGTDTQYF
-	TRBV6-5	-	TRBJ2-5	TGTGCCAGCAGGCGTGAGGGCGGAGAGACCCAGTACTTC	CASRREGGETQYF
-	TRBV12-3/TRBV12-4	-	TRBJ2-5	TGTGCCAGCAAAGGAGAGACCCAGTACTTC	CASKGETQYF
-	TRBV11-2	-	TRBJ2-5	TGTGCCAGCAGCTCGCCGGGACGCGCAGCAGGCCAGTACTTC	CASSSPGRAAGQYF
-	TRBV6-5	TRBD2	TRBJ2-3	TGTGCCAGCAGTTACTCTGGGGGACTAGCAACAGATACGCAGTATTTT	CASSYSGGLATDTQYF
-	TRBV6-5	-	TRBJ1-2	TGTGCCAGCAGGGGCGCGGATCTGTCAAACTATGGCTACACCTTC	CASRGADLSNYGYTF
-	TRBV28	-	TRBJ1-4	TGTGCCACCTATGGGGGAACTAATGAAAAACTGTTTTTT	CATYGGTNEKLFF
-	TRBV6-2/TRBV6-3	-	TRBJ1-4	TGTGCCAGCAGTTACGCGGACAGCGAAAAACTGTTTTTT	CASSYADSEKLFF
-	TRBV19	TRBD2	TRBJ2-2	TGTGCCAGTAGTGAATCCGGACTAGCGGCCGCGAACACCGGGGAGCTGTTTTTT	CASSESGLAAANTGELFF
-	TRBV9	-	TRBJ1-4	TGTGCCAGCAGCCACCGGGACGGGGGCGCTAATGAAAAACTGTTTTTT	CASSHRDGGANEKLFF
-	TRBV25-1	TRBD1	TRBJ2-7	TGTGCCAGCCAAAGACAGGGCCCCTACTACGAGCAGTACTTC	CASQRQGPYYEQYF
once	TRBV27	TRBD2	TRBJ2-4	TGTGCCAGCAGTTGGGGACTAGGAGGAGCCAAAAACATTCAGTACTTC	CASSWGLGGAKNIQYF
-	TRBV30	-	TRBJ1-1	TGTGCCTGGAGTGTAAGCAGGGGCTTGACTGAAGCTTTCTTT	CAWSVSRGLTEAFF
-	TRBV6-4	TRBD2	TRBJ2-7	TGTGCCAGCAGTGAGACTAGCGGAAGCTCCTACGAGCAGTACTTC	CASSETSGSSYEQYF
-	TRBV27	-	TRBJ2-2	TGTGCCAGCAGTTTACGGGGTGAGGGGGAAGTGAAAACCGGGGAGCTGTTTTTT	CASSLRGEGEVKTGELFF
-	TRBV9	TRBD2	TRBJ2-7	TGTGCCAGCAGCGAGACTAGCTCCCCACTCTACGAGCAGTACTTC	CASSETSSPLYEQYF
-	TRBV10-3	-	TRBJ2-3	TGTGCCATCAGTTCAGAGACTGGGCGAGATGAGCAGTATTTT	CAISSETGRDEQYF
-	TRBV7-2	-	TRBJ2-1	TGTGCCAGCAGCCCCCTTAGACTCTCCTACAATGAGCAGTTCTTC	CASSPLRLSYNEQFF
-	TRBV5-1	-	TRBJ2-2	TGCGCCAGCAGCTTCAGTTCGAACACCGGGGAGCTGTTTTTT	CASSFSSNTGELFF
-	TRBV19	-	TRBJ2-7	TGTGCCAGTAGTACTTCGGAACAGAGCTCCTACGAGCAGTACTTC	CASSTSEQSSYEQYF
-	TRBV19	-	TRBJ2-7	TGTGCCAGTAGAAAAATCCACCAGATGAGCTCCTACGAGCAGTACTTC	CASRKIHQMSSYEQYF
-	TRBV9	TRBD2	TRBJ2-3	TGTGCCAGCAGCGATGGGACTAGCGACACGCAGTATTTT	CASSDGTSDTQYF
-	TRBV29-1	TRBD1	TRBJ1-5	TGCAGCGCCGGCCCAGGGGGTGGGCAGCCCCAGCATTTT	CSAGPGGGQPQHF
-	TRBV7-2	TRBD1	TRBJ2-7	TGTGCCAGCAGCTACCCAGGGGGACGCGAGCAGTACTTC	CASSYPGGREQYF
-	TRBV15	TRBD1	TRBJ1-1	TGTGCCACCAGCACCCGGACAGGGGGAGGGGCTGAAGCTTTCTTT	CATSTRTGGGAEAFF
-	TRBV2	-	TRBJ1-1	TGTGCCAGCAGTGAAAGGGGAACTGAAGCTTTCTTT	CASSERGTEAFF
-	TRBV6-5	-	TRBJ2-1	TGTGCCAGCAGACTAGGACCTCAATACAATGAGCAGTTCTTC	CASRLGPQYNEQFF
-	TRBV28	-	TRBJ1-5	TGTGCCAGCAGTTTTGGGTACGGGGTAGGAAATCAGCCCCAGCATTTT	CASSFGYGVGNQPQHF
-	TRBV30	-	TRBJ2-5	TGTGCCTGGAATTGGGGGCCCGGGGTGGAGACCCAGTACTTC	CAWNWGPGVETQYF
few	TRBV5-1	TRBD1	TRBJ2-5	TGCGCCAGCAGCTTGTTTGCTGGACAGGTAGGGGTAGAGACCCAGTACTTC	CASSLFAGQVGVETQYF
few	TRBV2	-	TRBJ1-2	TGTGCCAGCATGGATCAGGGGCTGAATGGCTACACCTTC	CASMDQGLNGYTF
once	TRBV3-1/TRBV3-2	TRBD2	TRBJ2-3	TGTGCCAGCAGCCAGGGCCTAGCGGCGGATACGCAGTATTTT	CASSQGLAADTQYF